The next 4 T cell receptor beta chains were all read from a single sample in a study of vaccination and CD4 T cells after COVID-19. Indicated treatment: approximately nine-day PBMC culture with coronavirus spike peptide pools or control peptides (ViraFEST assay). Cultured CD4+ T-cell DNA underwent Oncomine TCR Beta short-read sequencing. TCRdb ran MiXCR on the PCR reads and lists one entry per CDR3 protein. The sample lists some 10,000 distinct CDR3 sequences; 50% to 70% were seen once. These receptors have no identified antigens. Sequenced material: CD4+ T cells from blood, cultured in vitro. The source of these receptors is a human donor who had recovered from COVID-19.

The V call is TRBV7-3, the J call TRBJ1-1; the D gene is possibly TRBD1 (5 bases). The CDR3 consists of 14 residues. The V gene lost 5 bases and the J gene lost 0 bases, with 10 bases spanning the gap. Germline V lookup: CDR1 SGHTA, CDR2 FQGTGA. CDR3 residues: CASSLGGVNTEAFF. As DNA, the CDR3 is TGTGCCAGCAGCCTCGGGGGGGTGAACACTGAAGCTTTCTTT.

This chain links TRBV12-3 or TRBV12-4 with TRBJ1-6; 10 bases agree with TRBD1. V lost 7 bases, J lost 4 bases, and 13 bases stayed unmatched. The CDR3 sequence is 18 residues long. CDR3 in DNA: TGTGCCAGCAAGGGCGGGGACGCGGGACAGGGGTATAATTCACCCCTCCACTTT. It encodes CASKGGDAGQGYNSPLHF.

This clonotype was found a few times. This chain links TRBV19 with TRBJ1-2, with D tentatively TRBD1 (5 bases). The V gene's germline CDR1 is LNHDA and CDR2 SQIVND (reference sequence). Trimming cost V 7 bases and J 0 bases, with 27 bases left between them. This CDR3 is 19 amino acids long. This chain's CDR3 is CASNPLGGHREIANYGYTF. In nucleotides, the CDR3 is TGTGCCAGTAACCCTTTGGGAGGACATCGAGAAATAGCTAACTATGGCTACACCTTC.

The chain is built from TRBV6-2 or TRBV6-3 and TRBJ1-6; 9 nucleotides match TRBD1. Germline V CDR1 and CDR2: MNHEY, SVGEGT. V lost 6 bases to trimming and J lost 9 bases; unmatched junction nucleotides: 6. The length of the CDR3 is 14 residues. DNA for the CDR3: TGTGCCAGCAGGCGGACAGGGGATTTTTCACCCCTCCACTTT. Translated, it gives CASRRTGDFSPLHF.